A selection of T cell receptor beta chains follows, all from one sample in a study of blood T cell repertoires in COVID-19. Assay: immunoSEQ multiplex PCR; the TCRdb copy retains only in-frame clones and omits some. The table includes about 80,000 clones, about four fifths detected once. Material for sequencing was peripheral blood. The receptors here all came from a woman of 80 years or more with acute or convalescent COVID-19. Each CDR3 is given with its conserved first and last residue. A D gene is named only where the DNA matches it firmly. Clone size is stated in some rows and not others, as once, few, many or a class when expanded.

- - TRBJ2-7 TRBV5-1 TGCGCCAGCAGCTTGGACAGGGTCAGCTACGAGCAGTACTTC CASSLDRVSYEQYF
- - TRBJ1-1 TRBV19 TGTGCCAGTAGTATTCGTGGGCAGGTTGAAGCTTTCTTT CASSIRGQVEAFF
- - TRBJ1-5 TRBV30 TGTGCCTGGAGTGTATCAGGTTTTTCTCAGCCCCAGCATTTT CAWSVSGFSQPQHF
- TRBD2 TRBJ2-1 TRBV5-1 TGCGCCAGCAGCGGAGGACTAGCGGGGGCCACAATTTTATACAATGAGCAGTTCTTC CASSGGLAGATILYNEQFF
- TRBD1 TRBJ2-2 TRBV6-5 TGTGCCAGCAGTTTCCGGACAGGGGGGGCCACCGGGGAGCTGTTTTTT CASSFRTGGATGELFF
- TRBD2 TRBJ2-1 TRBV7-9 TGTGCCAGCAGCCCCTCCAGACTAGCGGCGGGTCGCAATGAGCAGTTCTTC CASSPSRLAAGRNEQFF
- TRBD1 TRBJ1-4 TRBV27 TGTGCCAGCAGAGGACAGGGGAGGGAAAAACTGTTTTTT CASRGQGREKLFF
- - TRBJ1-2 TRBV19 TGTGCCAGTAGTACAAGGACAAAACGGATCTATGGCTACACCTTC CASSTRTKRIYGYTF
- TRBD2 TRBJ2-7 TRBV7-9 TGTGCCAGCAGCTTAATGACTAGCGGGGGCTACGAGCAGTACTTC CASSLMTSGGYEQYF
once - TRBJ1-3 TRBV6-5 TGTGCCAGCAGTTACTCGGGCGGGACTGGAAACACCATATATTTT CASSYSGGTGNTIYF
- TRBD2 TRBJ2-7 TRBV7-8 TGTGCCAGCAGCTTAGAGGCTAGCGGGGTCTACGAGCAGTACTTC CASSLEASGVYEQYF
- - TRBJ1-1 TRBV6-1 TGTGCCAGCAGTGACGGGGGGACAAAGCCCGAAGCTTTCTTT CASSDGGTKPEAFF
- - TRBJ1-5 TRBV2 TGTGCCAGCAGTGAAGTAAATAGCAATCAGCCCCAGCATTTT CASSEVNSNQPQHF
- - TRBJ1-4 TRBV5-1 TGCGCCAGCAGGGGGGGTCTTGCAACTAATGAAAAACTGTTTTTT CASRGGLATNEKLFF
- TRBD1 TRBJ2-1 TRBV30 TGTGCCTGGAAGGACAGGGAAGATCGGGAGCAGTTCTTC CAWKDREDREQFF
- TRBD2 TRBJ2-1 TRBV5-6 TGTGCCAGCAGCTTGGCCGGTTTAGGGACTAGCTCCTACAATGAGCAGTTCTTC CASSLAGLGTSSYNEQFF
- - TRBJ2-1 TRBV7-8 TGTGCCAGCAGCTTAGGGGGGCCCGGGGTCAATGAGCAGTTCTTC CASSLGGPGVNEQFF
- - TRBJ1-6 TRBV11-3 TGTGCCAGCAGCTTAAGGACAGCCAATTCACCCCTCCACTTT CASSLRTANSPLHF
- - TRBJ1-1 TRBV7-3 TGTGCCAGCAGCGGGACTGGGGCGGGCACTGAAGCTTTCTTT CASSGTGAGTEAFF
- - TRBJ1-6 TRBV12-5 TGTGCTAGTGGATCAACAGGGTGGGATTCACCCCTCCACTTT CASGSTGWDSPLHF
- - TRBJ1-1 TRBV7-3 TGTGCCAGCAGCTTAAAAGGGGAGGTCCGCACTGAAGCTTTCTTT CASSLKGEVRTEAFF
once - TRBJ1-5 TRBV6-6 TGTGCCAGTAAACCGGGACACCTTAGCAATCAGCCCCAGCATTTT CASKPGHLSNQPQHF
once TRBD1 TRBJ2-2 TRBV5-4 TGTGCCAGCAGCCCAGGGGGAACGGGGACCGGGGAGCTGTTTTTT CASSPGGTGTGELFF
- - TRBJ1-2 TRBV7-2 TGTGCCAGCAGCTTAGATAGCGGATCTCTGTTCTATGGCTACACCTTC CASSLDSGSLFYGYTF
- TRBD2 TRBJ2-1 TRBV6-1 TGTGCCAGCAGTGAGACTAGCGGGGGGGCAATTGAGCAGTTCTTC CASSETSGGAIEQFF
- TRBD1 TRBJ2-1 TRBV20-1 TGCAGTGCTAGTCCGAGGTCCAGGGGGACCGGAAATGAGCAGTTCTTC CSASPRSRGTGNEQFF
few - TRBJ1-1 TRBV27 TGTGCCAGCAGTTCGGGGAACACTGAAGCTTTCTTT CASSSGNTEAFF
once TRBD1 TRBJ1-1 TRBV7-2 TGTGCCAGCAGCCAGGACAGGGTGAACACTGAAGCTTTCTTT CASSQDRVNTEAFF
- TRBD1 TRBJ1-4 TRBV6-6 TGTGCCAGCATCCGGGGGACAGGGGATGAAAAACTGTTTTTT CASIRGTGDEKLFF
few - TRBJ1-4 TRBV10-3 TGTGCCATCAGTGAGCAGGGCCAGGGAAGACGACTGTTTTTT CAISEQGQGRRLFF
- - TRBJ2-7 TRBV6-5 TGTGCCAGCAGGTCGAGAGGTGGGGCTAACGAGCAGTACTTC CASRSRGGANEQYF
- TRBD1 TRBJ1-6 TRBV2 TGTGCCAGCAACTTTCCCGGGACAGGAGATAATTCACCCCTCCACTTT CASNFPGTGDNSPLHF
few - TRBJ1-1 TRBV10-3 TGTGCCATCTCGGGACACCTTAACACTGAAGCTTTCTTT CAISGHLNTEAFF
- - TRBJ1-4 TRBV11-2 TGTGCCAGCAGCTTAAGAAGAACGGGGACAACTAATGAAAAACTGTTTTTT CASSLRRTGTTNEKLFF
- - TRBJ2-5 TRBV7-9 TGTGCCAGCAGCCCCAGTTATGGCCAAGAGACCCAGTACTTC CASSPSYGQETQYF
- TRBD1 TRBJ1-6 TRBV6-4 TGTGCCAGCAGTGCCCGGGACAGGGCTTCACCCCTCCACTTT CASSARDRASPLHF
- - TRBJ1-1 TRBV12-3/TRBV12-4 TGTGCCAGCACCCTGGGGACACCCAATGAAGCTTTCTTT CASTLGTPNEAFF